Detailed here is one T cell receptor beta chain. The antigen is not known. Total RNA came from unfractionated whole blood. The entry originates in a study of human T cells and chemical hapten exposure. Turning to the study itself: Per-sample TCR yields varied mainly from small pooled library volume differences. Overall study findings and caveats: After DPC sensitization, TCRs above 1 in 1000 frequency showed no change.

J lost 3 bases, V lost 4 bases, and 5 bases had no gene match. The germline V gene has CDR1 LGHDT and CDR2 YNNKEL (reference sequence). The CDR3 totals 14 residues. Each cDNA molecule in the library carried unique molecular identifiers. Methods used by the authors: TCRs per sample had a median of about 100,000 and ranged from roughly 20,000 to 690,600. MiXCR, run by TCRdb on the reads, gives a single entry per CDR3 protein. Here the V and J calls rest on TCRdb's processing, not on the authors' analysis. The table shows more than 100,000 distinct CDR3 sequences, with around 8.5% occurring only once. This sequence originates from a human donor in good health. Some clones in this sample may be carry-over from other donors' samples. The gene calls are TRBV3-1 and TRBJ2-5; 7 nucleotides align to TRBD1. Sequenced sample: whole blood. CDR3 region: CASSPRDREETQYF. The CDR3 region has the DNA TGTGCCAGCAGCCCCCGTGACAGGGAAGAGACCCAGTACTTC.